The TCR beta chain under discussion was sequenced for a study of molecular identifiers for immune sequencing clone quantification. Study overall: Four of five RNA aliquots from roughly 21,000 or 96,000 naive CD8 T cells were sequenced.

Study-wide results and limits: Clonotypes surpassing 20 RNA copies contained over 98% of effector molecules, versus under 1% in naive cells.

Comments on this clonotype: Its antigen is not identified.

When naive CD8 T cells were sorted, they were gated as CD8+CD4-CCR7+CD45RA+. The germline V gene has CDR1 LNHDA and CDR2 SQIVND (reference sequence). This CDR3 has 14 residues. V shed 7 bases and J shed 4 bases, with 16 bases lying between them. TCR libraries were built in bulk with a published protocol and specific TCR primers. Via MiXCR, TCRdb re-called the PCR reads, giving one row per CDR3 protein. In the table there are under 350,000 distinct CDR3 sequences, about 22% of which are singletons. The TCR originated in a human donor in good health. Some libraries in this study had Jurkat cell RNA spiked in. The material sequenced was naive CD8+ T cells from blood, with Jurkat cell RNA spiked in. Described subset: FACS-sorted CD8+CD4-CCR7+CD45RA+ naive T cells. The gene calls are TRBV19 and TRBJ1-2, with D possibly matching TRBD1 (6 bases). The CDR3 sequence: CASKPSGAPYGYTF. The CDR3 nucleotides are TGTGCCAGTAAACCTTCAGGGGCACCCTATGGCTACACCTTC.